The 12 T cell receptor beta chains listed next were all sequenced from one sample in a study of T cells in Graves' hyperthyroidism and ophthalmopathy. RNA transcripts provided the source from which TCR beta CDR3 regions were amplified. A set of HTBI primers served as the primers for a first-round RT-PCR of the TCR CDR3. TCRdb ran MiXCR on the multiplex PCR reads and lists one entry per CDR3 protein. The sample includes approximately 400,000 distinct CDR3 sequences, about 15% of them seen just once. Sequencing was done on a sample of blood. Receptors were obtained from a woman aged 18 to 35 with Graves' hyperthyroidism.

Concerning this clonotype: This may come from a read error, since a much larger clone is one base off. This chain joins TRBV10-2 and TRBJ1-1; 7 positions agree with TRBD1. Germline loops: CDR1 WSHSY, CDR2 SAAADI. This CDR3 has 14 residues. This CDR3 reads CASRHGTARTEAVF. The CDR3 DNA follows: TGCGCCAGCAGACACGGGACAGCCCGCACTGAAGCTGTCTTT.

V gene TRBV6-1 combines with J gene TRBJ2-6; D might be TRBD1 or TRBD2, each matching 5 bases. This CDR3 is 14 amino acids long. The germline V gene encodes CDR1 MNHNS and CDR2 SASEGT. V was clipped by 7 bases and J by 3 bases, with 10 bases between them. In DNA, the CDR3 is TGTGCCAGCACCTCGGGGCTTGGGGCCAACGTCCTGACTTTC. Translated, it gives CASTSGLGANVLTF.

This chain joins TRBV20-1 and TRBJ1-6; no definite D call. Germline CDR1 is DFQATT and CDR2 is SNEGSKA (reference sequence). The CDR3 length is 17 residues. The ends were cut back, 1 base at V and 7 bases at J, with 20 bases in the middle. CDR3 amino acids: CSARAVDRGGSNSPLHF. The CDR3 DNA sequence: TGCAGTGCTAGAGCTGTAGACCGGGGAGGATCGAATTCACCCCTCCACTTT.

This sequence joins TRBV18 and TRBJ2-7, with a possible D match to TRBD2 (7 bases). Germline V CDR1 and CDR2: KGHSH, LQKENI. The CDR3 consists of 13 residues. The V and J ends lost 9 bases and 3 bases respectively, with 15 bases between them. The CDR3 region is CASSSGTIYEQYF. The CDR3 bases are TGTGCCAGTTCAAGCGGGACAATCTACGAGCAGTACTTC.

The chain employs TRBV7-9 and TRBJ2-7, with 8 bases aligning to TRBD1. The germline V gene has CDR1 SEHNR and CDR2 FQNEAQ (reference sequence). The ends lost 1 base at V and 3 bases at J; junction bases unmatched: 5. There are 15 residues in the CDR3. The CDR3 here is CASSLGGTGFYEQYF. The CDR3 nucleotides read TGTGCCAGCAGCTTAGGGGGGACAGGCTTCTACGAGCAGTACTTC.

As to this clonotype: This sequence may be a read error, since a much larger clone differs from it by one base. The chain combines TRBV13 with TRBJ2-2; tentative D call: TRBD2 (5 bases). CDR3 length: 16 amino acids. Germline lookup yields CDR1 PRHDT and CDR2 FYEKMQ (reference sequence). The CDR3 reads CAGSLLSSSNTGELFF. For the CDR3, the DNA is TGTGCCGGCAGCTTACTTTCTAGCTCGAACACCGGGGAGCTGTTTTTT.

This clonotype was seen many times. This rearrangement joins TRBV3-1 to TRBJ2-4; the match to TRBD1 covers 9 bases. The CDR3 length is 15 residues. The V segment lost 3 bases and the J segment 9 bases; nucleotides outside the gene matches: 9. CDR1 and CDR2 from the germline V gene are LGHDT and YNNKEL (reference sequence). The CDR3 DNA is TGTGCCAGCAGCCATTGGGACAGGGCGAGCGGCATTCAGTACTTC. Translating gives CASSHWDRASGIQYF.

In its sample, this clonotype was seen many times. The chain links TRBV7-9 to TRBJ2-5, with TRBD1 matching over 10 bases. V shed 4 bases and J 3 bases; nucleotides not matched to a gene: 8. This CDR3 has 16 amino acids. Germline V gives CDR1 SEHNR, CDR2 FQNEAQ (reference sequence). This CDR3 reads CASSYPVGTGEETQYF. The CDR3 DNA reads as TGTGCCAGCAGCTACCCCGTCGGGACAGGGGAAGAGACCCAGTACTTC. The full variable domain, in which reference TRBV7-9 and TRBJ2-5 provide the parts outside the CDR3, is DTGVSQNPRHKITKRGQNVTFRCDPISEHNRLYWYRQTLGQGPEFLTYFQNEAQLEKSRLLSDRFSAERPKGSFSTLEIQRTEQGDSAMYLCASSYPVGTGEETQYFGPGTRLLVL.

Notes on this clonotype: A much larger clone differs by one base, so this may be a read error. For the CDR3, the DNA is TGTGTCAGCAGCTTGGCCCCGTTAGCGGGTGCTTTAAATGAGCAGTTCTTC. Translation: CVSSLAPLAGALNEQFF. This chain links TRBV5-5 with TRBJ2-1; 7 bases match TRBD2. Germline CDR1 SGHKS, CDR2 YYEKEE (reference sequence). This CDR3 spans 17 amino acids.

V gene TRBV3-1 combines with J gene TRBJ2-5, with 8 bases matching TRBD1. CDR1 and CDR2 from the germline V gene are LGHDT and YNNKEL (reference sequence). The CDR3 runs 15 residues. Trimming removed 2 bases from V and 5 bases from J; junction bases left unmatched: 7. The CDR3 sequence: CASSQRVRGHETQYF. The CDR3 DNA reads TGTGCCAGCAGCCAACGCGTCAGGGGGCATGAGACCCAGTACTTC.

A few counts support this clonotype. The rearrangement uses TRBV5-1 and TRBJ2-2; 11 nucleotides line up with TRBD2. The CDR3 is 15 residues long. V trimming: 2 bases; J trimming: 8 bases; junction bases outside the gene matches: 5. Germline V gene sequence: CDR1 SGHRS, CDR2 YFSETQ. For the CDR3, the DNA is TGCGCCAGCAGCTTAGGGACTAGCGGCCCGGGGGAGCTGTTTTTT. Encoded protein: CASSLGTSGPGELFF.

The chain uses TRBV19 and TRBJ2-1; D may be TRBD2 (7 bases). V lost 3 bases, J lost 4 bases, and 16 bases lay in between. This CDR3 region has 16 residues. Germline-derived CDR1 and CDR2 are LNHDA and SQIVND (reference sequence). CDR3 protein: CASSIMGGGMYNEQFF. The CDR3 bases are TGTGCCAGTAGTATCATGGGCGGGGGCATGTACAATGAGCAGTTCTTC.